This TCR beta chain emerged from a study of T cell responses to AZD1222 COVID-19 vaccine (dated by TCRdb to the early 2020s). About the full investigation: Because spike-specific TCR depth and breadth did not differ between the two schedules, AZD1222 recipients who got a second dose at roughly 4 weeks were pooled with those who got a second dose at roughly 12 weeks. A total of 233 trial participants underwent TCR sequencing, of whom 200 to 220 had received two doses of AZD1222 and approximately 26 had received two doses of the MenACWY control vaccine. Trial participants were enrolled by age into subgroups of 18-55, 56-69 and 70-plus years, and around 140, 26 and 57 TCR-sequenced participants, respectively, were included in these subgroups.

The CDR3 regions of human TCRbeta chains were subjected to immunosequencing. The paper's processing steps were these. Repertoire TCRs were matched against a reference library of SARS-CoV-2-specific TCRs generated with the MIRA antigen-specificity platform. Breadth meant the fraction of unique TCRs that were SARS-CoV-2-associated, whereas depth meant the fraction of total T cells that were SARS-CoV-2-associated. Using the MIRA data, each spike-specific TCR was mapped to the spike region that the TCR reacts to and placed in a CD4 or CD8 class. Log10-transformed breadth and depth values were compared by one-way ANOVA with Sidak's multiple comparisons tests. TCRdb retrieved this table from immuneACCESS and kept in-frame rearrangements only. Not all clones are present; in checked studies, unresolved V genes account for under half, and no reason is known for the remainder. The V and J calls and clone size come from that table; D and trimming were worked out from the DNA. This sample comprises roughly 85,000 clones, about 86% of them detected only once. Approximately 7% of the sample lies in the top ten.

This specimen's time point label, interpreted: baseline before first vaccination. Vaccinee samples were obtained from the UK trials COV001 and COV002, which included a single-blind randomized controlled phase 2/3 trial of AZD1222 (ChAdOx1 nCoV-19) in healthy adults. For TCRbeta chain sequencing, PBMC samples from trial participants were taken at day 0 and at day 28 after the second dose. Paper-wide results and their limitations: The 56-69-year group was small, and its depth increase did not reach significance, likely because of low power. Because no samples from the day 14 peak response were available, repertoires could be characterized only after the peak T cell response. Spike-specific TCR breadth and depth rose significantly after two AZD1222 doses compared with day 0 and with MenACWY recipients. Conclusions about previously exposed vaccinees are limited, since just six AZD1222 recipients were seropositive for SARS-CoV-2 at baseline. CD4 TCRs associated with the vaccine covered the entire spike protein, and the dominant responses were in regions 160-218 and 743-854. Most participants were white British and females outnumbered males, and the authors suggested that clonal diversity may have been underestimated. Epitopes outside the regions mutated in the B.1.351 and B.1.1.7 variants were reportedly recognized by nearly half of the unique spike-specific TCRs.

A remark on this clone: It lacks a known antigen. There are no base qualities to consult, and no much larger clone falls within one base.

This specimen consisted of peripheral blood, obtained on day 0 of AZD1222 vaccination. The receptor was isolated from an adult in good health.

The CDR3 in this case is CASSQGGQYWGYTF. The DNA is TGTGCCAGCAGCCAAGGCGGACAGTATTGGGGCTACACCTTC. The V and J genes are TRBV3-1 (or the pseudogene TRBV3-2) and TRBJ1-2; tentative D gene TRBD1, with 6 bases matching. Spanning cysteine to phenylalanine, the CDR3 consists of 14 amino acids. Solely the CDR3 DNA is kept, with 42 bases framed from the first base. CDR1 and CDR2 (LGHDT, YNNKEL) derive from the germline V gene (reference sequence). V loses 1 base, J loses 8 bases, and the germline ends lie 14 bases apart.